This T cell receptor beta chain was recorded in a study of T cell responses to AZD1222 COVID-19 vaccine (dated by TCRdb to about 2021). Study-level background: Because spike-specific TCR depth and breadth did not differ between the two schedules, AZD1222 recipients who got a second dose at roughly 4 weeks were pooled with those who got a second dose at roughly 12 weeks. Trial participants were enrolled by age into 18-55, 56-69 and 70-plus year subgroups, with about 150, 27 and 61 TCR-sequenced participants respectively. TCR sequencing was performed for some 250 trial participants, of whom roughly 200 were given two doses of AZD1222 and approximately 25 were given two doses of MenACWY control vaccine.

The CDR3 regions of human TCRbeta chains were analyzed by immunosequencing. Per the source publication's procedure: TCRs in the repertoires were matched against a reference library of SARS-CoV-2-specific TCRs that had been generated with the MIRA antigen-specificity platform. Breadth meant the fraction of unique TCRs that were SARS-CoV-2-associated, whereas depth meant the fraction of total T cells that were SARS-CoV-2-associated. Using the MIRA data, each spike-specific TCR was assigned both to the spike region to which the TCR was reactive and to a CD4 or CD8 class. Log10-transformed breadth and depth values were compared by one-way ANOVA with Sidak's multiple comparisons tests. TCRdb carries this immuneACCESS record with in-frame sequences only. Its versions omit some clonotypes, under half of them owing to an unresolved V gene in the studies checked, with the rest unexplained. V, J and clone size were drawn from that table, and D and trimming were deduced from the DNA. This sample is represented by more than 150,000 clones; around 88% of them were singletons. Approximately 0.5% of the sample is taken by the ten largest.

Results and caveats for the whole study, not just this receptor: Because no samples from the day 14 peak response were available, repertoires could be characterized only after the peak T cell response. Epitopes outside the regions mutated in the B.1.351 and B.1.1.7 variants were reportedly recognized by nearly half of the unique spike-specific TCRs. Conclusions about previously exposed vaccinees are limited, since just 6 or 7 AZD1222 recipients were seropositive for SARS-CoV-2 at baseline. Participants were mostly white British and included more females than males, and it was suggested by the authors that clonal diversity may have been underestimated. After two AZD1222 doses, both the breadth and the depth of spike-specific TCRs were significantly higher than at day 0 and than in MenACWY recipients. Vaccine-associated CD4 TCRs spanned the whole spike protein, with dominant responses in regions 160-218 and 743-854. In the small 56-69-year group, the increase in depth fell short of significance, most likely because of low power.

On this clone itself: Its recognized antigen is unknown. No qualities accompany the bases; no much larger clone lies one base away.

V is trimmed back by 2 bases and J by 1 base, and the junction contains 7 bases that no gene match accounts for. Taken from the germline V gene, the CDR1 and CDR2 loops are MGHRA and YSYEKL. The CDR3 sequence holds 18 residues, the cysteine and phenylalanine included. The retained sequence is limited to the CDR3, 54 bases, with the frame set at the first base. According to the study, the label for this sample's time point signals: baseline before first vaccination. The vaccinee samples were drawn from two UK trials, COV001 and COV002, one of which was a single-blind randomized controlled phase 2/3 trial testing AZD1222 (ChAdOx1 nCoV-19) in healthy adults. For TCRbeta chain sequencing, PBMC samples from trial participants were taken at day 0 and at day 28 after the second dose.

This TCR was recovered from an adult in good health. Here the chain combines TRBV4-1 and TRBJ2-5; 13 junctional bases match TRBD2. Sequenced here: peripheral blood, sampled on day 0 of AZD1222 vaccination. The nucleotide sequence is TGCGCCAGCAGCCAAATCGGCCGGACTAGCGGGGGCCAAGAGACCCAGTACTTC. Its translation is CASSQIGRTSGGQETQYF.